The 2 T cell receptor beta chains below all came from one sample that was sequenced in a study of prognosis after radiotherapy for stage I lung cancer. Amplification of TCR beta CDR3 from genomic DNA used two-round multiplex PCR. Primers were specific to each TRBV and TRBJ gene in first-round PCR. TCRdb reprocessed the multiplex PCR reads with MiXCR, giving one entry per CDR3 protein. The sample includes around 31,000 distinct CDR3 sequences, approximately 30% seen only once; the top ten take 33%. Material: PBMCs, obtained before or after stereotactic body radiation therapy (not recorded which). These receptors originate from a donor older than 45 with non-small cell lung cancer.

This clonotype came up many times. The rearrangement joins TRBV5-1 to TRBJ1-1, with TRBD1 as a possible D gene (5 bases). CDR3 length: 15 residues. Germline-derived CDR1 and CDR2 are SGHRS and YFSETQ. V lost 0 bases and J lost 4, with 13 bases in between. CDR3 residues: CASSLGGDIGTEAFF. The CDR3 coding sequence is TGCGCCAGCAGCTTGGGGGGGGATATCGGCACTGAAGCTTTCTTT.

In this sample, this clonotype turned up many times. The chain couples TRBV20-1 to TRBJ2-7; TRBD2 matches at 13 bases. Trimming cost V 5 bases and J 6 bases; bases outside gene matches: 7. The V gene's germline CDR1 is DFQATT and CDR2 SNEGSKA (reference sequence). The CDR3 loop spans 14 amino acids. The DNA of the CDR3 is TGCAGTGCTGCCCGACTAGCGGGGGGATCCGAGCAGTACGTC. Encoded protein: CSAARLAGGSEQYV.